These 2 T cell receptor beta chains originate from one sample sequenced in a study of CXCR3-negative and CXCR3-positive naive CD8 T cells. Through 5' RACE with UMI labels, the TRB cDNA libraries were prepared. After re-calling the 5' RACE reads, TCRdb lists one entry per CDR3 protein, DNA absent. The data show around 52,000 distinct CDR3 sequences, and the top ten clones hold about 20%. The sequenced sample consisted of memory CD8+ T cells from blood. The origin of the receptors is a human donor in good health. Some clones in this sample may be carry-over from other donors' samples.

This chain uses TRBV29-1 with TRBJ1-1; without DNA, the TCRdb call of TRBD1 cannot be checked. From germline, CDR1 is SQVTM and CDR2 ANQGSEA. This CDR3 has 16 amino acids. This CDR3 reads CSVEDYAGGPYLEAFF.

The chain combines TRBV4-3 with TRBJ2-2; TCRdb's assignment of TRBD1 cannot be checked, as there is no DNA. Germline values: CDR1 LGHNA, CDR2 YSLEER. The CDR3 is 15 residues long. The CDR3 loop is CASSQAGTYTGELFF.